The 16 T cell receptor beta chains below were found in one sample sequenced in a study of blood T cell repertoires in COVID-19. Using immunoSEQ multiplex PCR, the repertoire was profiled, and TCRdb retains in-frame clones only, with some absent. The sample yields fewer than 15,000 clones, around 90% seen once. Sequencing was carried out using peripheral blood. All receptors derive from a human donor with active COVID-19. The donor label of this sample is uncertain.

The rearrangement uses TRBV11-3 and TRBJ2-2, with TRBD2 identical over 11 bases. Germline V lookup: CDR1 SGHNT, CDR2 YENEEA. This CDR3 contains 15 residues. V trimming: 8 bases; J trimming: 4 bases; junction bases outside the gene matches: 6. The CDR3 loop reads CASSLAGGFTGELFF. The DNA of the CDR3 is TGTGCCAGCTCTCTAGCGGGGGGCTTCACCGGGGAGCTGTTTTTT.

The rearrangement links TRBV29-1 to TRBJ2-2, with D maybe TRBD1 (6 bases). Trimming took off 5 bases at V and 1 base at J, with 11 bases between the two ends. The germline CDR1 and CDR2 sequences are SQVTM and ANQGSEA. The CDR3 is 14 residues long. The CDR3 DNA is TGCAGCGTTTCCCGGGGACAGAACACCGGGGAGCTGTTTTTT. The encoded protein is CSVSRGQNTGELFF.

This clone was seen only once. The V call is TRBV4-3, the J call TRBJ1-1; D is undetermined. The CDR3 totals 13 residues. The V gene's germline CDR1 is LGHNA and CDR2 YSLEER. Trimming pared 0 bases from V and 3 bases from J, leaving 5 bases between. The CDR3: CASSQDRYTEAFF. The CDR3 DNA follows: TGCGCCAGCAGCCAAGATCGGTACACTGAAGCTTTCTTT.

The chain carries TRBV3-1 (or the pseudogene TRBV3-2) and TRBJ1-4, with TRBD1 identical over 7 bases. Losses at the gene ends were 3 bases for V and 8 bases for J; bases not matched to a gene: 6. The CDR3 spans 14 residues. The germline V gene has CDR1 LGHDT and CDR2 YNNKEL (reference sequence). The CDR3 DNA follows: TGTGCCAGCAGCCAGACAGGGTCTCGGGAAAAACTGTTTTTT. Translated, it gives CASSQTGSREKLFF.

The chain employs TRBV9 and TRBJ2-1; the match to TRBD1 covers 8 bases. Germline-derived CDR1 and CDR2 are SGDLS and YYNGEE. The CDR3 runs to 14 residues. With 4 bases clipped from V and 10 bases from J, the junction kept 10 bases outside the gene matches. The CDR3 coding sequence is TGTGCCAGCAGCACCGGACAGGGCGTGAGGGAGCAGTTCTTC. Protein: CASSTGQGVREQFF.

V is TRBV5-1 and J is TRBJ2-3; possibly TRBD2 for D (5 bases). The CDR3 totals 16 residues. Germline loops: CDR1 SGHRS, CDR2 YFSETQ. The V gene lost 1 base and the J gene lost 4 bases, with 16 bases spanning the gap. The CDR3 DNA is TGCGCCAGCAGCTTGTCCCCTAGCCGGGTGGCAGATACGCAGTATTTT. It encodes CASSLSPSRVADTQYF.

This chain connects TRBV29-1 to TRBJ1-2; TRBD1 matches 7 bases. Per germline, CDR1 SQVTM and CDR2 ANQGSEA. CDR3 length: 13 residues. After removal of 6 bases from V and 5 bases from J, the junction contained 9 bases not matched to a gene. For the CDR3, the DNA is TGCAGCGTCGGAGGGGGCGCTGGGTATGGCTACACCTTC. This encodes CSVGGGAGYGYTF.

V and J are TRBV12-3 or TRBV12-4 and TRBJ1-2, with TRBD1 as a possible D gene (5 bases). Trimming shortened V by 6 bases and J by 8 bases, and 16 bases separated the two germline ends. The CDR3 runs to 13 residues. CDR3 in DNA: TGTGCCAGCAGCTCTGACAGTAGGTCAGGCTACACCTTC. Its translation: CASSSDSRSGYTF.

The rearrangement uses TRBV11-2 and TRBJ1-3, with D maybe TRBD1 (6 bases). Germline loops: CDR1 SGHAT, CDR2 FQNNGV. The CDR3 has 13 residues. V lost 4 bases and J lost 2, with 6 bases in between. CDR3 sequence: CASSSGAGNTIYF. The CDR3 nucleotides read TGTGCCAGCAGCTCAGGGGCTGGAAACACCATATATTTT.

This chain uses TRBV19 with TRBJ2-5; D may be TRBD1 (5 bases). V was shortened by 4 bases and J by 2 bases, with 11 bases between the two germline ends. CDR3 length equals 14 residues. Germline-derived CDR1 and CDR2 are LNHDA and SQIVND (reference sequence). CDR3 sequence (DNA): TGTGCCAGTAGTACTCGCGACAGACAAGAGACCCAGTACTTC. Translating gives CASSTRDRQETQYF.

The chain recombines TRBV7-3 with TRBJ1-6; TRBD1 is a possible D gene (6 bases). The V end lost 4 bases, the J end lost 6 bases, and 22 bases lay between the germline ends. Germline CDR1 reads SGHTA; CDR2 reads FQGTGA. The CDR3 is made up of 18 amino acids. CDR3: CASSSPQGPQKFNSPLHF. The CDR3 bases are TGTGCCAGCAGCTCACCGCAGGGGCCCCAGAAGTTTAATTCACCCCTCCACTTT.

This clone was recorded a few times. This sequence joins TRBV20-1 and TRBJ1-2, with 10 nucleotides matching TRBD1. This CDR3 is 16 amino acids long. Trimming cost V 3 bases and J 0 bases; bases outside gene matches: 7. CDR1 and CDR2 from the germline V gene are DFQATT and SNEGSKA (reference sequence). The CDR3 loop is CSASPRDRGTNYGYTF. The CDR3 DNA is TGCAGTGCTAGTCCCCGGGACAGGGGTACTAACTATGGCTACACCTTC.

V usage is TRBV27 and J usage is TRBJ1-5, with TRBD1 matching 7 bases. Germline lookup yields CDR1 MNHEY and CDR2 SMNVEV (reference sequence). The V and J ends lost 5 bases and 4 bases, in that order; junction bases with no gene match: 5. This CDR3 region has 14 residues. The CDR3 sequence is CASSPDRVNQPQHF. The CDR3 DNA sequence: TGTGCCAGCAGTCCCGACAGGGTGAATCAGCCCCAGCATTTT.

The chain combines TRBV29-1 with TRBJ2-7, with TRBD2 as a possible D gene (5 bases). CDR1 is SQVTM and CDR2 is ANQGSEA in the germline V gene. V lost 4 bases and J lost 2, with 18 bases in between. This CDR3 is 15 amino acids long. CDR3 DNA: TGCAGCGTTGTCCTTCCGCGGGTAACCCCCTACGAGCAGTACTTC. It is translated as CSVVLPRVTPYEQYF.

The chain joins TRBV14 to TRBJ1-4; TRBD1 might be the D (6 bases). This CDR3 region has 15 residues. Germline-derived CDR1 and CDR2 are SGHDN and FVKESK. V shed 4 bases and J shed 8 bases, with 17 bases lying between them. Here the CDR3 reads CASSLLRGGREKLFF. The CDR3 DNA follows: TGTGCCAGCAGCCTATTACGAGGGGGAAGGGAAAAACTGTTTTTT.

This clone has only one observation. The V call is TRBV5-4, the J call TRBJ2-6; TRBD1 matches 8 bases. CDR3 length equals 18 residues. V lost 6 bases and J lost 4; bases outside the gene matches: 15. The V gene's germline CDR1 is SGHNT and CDR2 YYREEE (reference sequence). The CDR3 reads CASTLRQGPSRGANVLTF. CDR3 DNA: TGTGCCAGCACTCTTAGACAGGGGCCCTCTAGAGGGGCCAACGTCCTGACTTTC.